The clone carrying this T cell receptor (beta chain) was counted a few times. Its matching antigen is unknown. TCRdb re-analysed the 5' RACE reads in MiXCR, keeping a single row per CDR3 protein. Seen here are 1.5 million or so distinct CDR3 sequences, roughly 35% observed once, and the top ten hold approximately 0.29%. V was clipped by 5 bases and J by 6 bases; unmatched bases: 10. The length of the CDR3 is 15 residues. Per germline, CDR1 SGHTA and CDR2 FQGNSA. This sample stems from a study of identical twins. Study-wide findings and caveats: Modelling underestimated the level of out-of-frame TCR alpha sharing observed in monozygotic twins.

The receptor was isolated from a newborn girl in good health. The chain combines TRBV7-2 with TRBJ2-3; TRBD1 matches at 8 bases. Sequencing was carried out using cord blood. CDR3 DNA: TGTGCCAGCAGCCCAAGTCCAGGGGGCCCGGATACGCAGTATTTT. Protein product: CASSPSPGGPDTQYF.